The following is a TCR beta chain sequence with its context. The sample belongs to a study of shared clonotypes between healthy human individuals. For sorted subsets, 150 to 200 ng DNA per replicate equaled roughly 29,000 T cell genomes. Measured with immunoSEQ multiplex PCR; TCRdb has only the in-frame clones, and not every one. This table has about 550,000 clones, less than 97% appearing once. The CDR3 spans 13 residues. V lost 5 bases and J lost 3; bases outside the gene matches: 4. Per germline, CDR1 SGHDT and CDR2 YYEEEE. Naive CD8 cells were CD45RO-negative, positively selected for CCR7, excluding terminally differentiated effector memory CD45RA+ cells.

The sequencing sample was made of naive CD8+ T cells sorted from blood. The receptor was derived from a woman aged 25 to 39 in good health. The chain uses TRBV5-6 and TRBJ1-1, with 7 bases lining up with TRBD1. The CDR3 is CASSEGADTEAFF. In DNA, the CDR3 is TGTGCCAGCAGTGAGGGGGCCGACACTGAAGCTTTCTTT.